These T cell receptor beta chains were read from a single sample in a study of T cell repertoires and HLA-DP antigens. No antigens are known for them. Profiling relied on immunoSEQ multiplex PCR, and the TCRdb table lists in-frame clones only, not all of them. The sample has fewer than 95,000 clones, roughly nine tenths seen once. Sequencing was carried out using CD4+ T cells from PBMCs. These receptors originate from a man between 50 and 59 years old in good health and CMV-seronegative. CDR3s include the opening cysteine and the closing phenylalanine or tryptophan. The order of the fields is D gene, J gene, V gene, clone size, CDR3 DNA, CDR3 protein. D genes are given only for firm matches. The size field is filled for only some rows; it gives once, few, many or a size class.

TRBD2 TRBJ2-1 TRBV30 NA TGTGCCTGGAGCCCCACCAGCGGGAGAATTAATGAGCAGTTCTTC CAWSPTSGRINEQFF
NA TRBJ1-1 TRBV11-3 once TGTGCCAGCAGCTTAGGCAGGGAAGGCTCTGAAGCTTTCTTT CASSLGREGSEAFF
TRBD1 TRBJ1-4 TRBV7-2 NA TGTGCCAGCACCACAGGACAGGGTTTAAGTGAAAAACTGTTTTTT CASTTGQGLSEKLFF
NA TRBJ1-5 TRBV19 NA TGTGCCAGTAGTTGGGGGAGCAATCAGCCCCAGCATTTT CASSWGSNQPQHF
NA TRBJ2-3 TRBV18 once TGTGCCAGCTCACCACTGGACAGTAGCACAGATACGCAGTATTTT CASSPLDSSTDTQYF
TRBD1 TRBJ1-4 TRBV28 NA TGTGCCAGCAGTCCGCAGGGGGCAGGGGAAAAACTGTTTTTT CASSPQGAGEKLFF
TRBD1 TRBJ2-7 TRBV30 NA TGTGCCTGGAGAGGGACAGGGCGGGCCGAGCAGTACTTC CAWRGTGRAEQYF
NA TRBJ1-4 TRBV7-8 NA TGTGCCAGCAGCAACCGGGGCGGGGCAACTAATGAAAAACTGTTTTTT CASSNRGGATNEKLFF
TRBD2 TRBJ2-5 TRBV7-9 NA TGTGCCAGCAGCCTTCAGGGACTAGCGGAAGAGACCCAGTACTTC CASSLQGLAEETQYF
TRBD1 TRBJ1-4 TRBV6-5 NA TGTGCCAGCAGTTACACCTCCGGGACAGTTAATGAAAAACTGTTTTTT CASSYTSGTVNEKLFF
NA TRBJ1-1 TRBV4-3 NA TGCGCCAGCAGCCAAGATCTCGGGGTGACTGAAGCTTTCTTT CASSQDLGVTEAFF
TRBD1 TRBJ1-2 TRBV7-4 NA TGTGCCAGCAGCGTAGACAGGGCTGCCTATGGCTACACCTTC CASSVDRAAYGYTF
NA TRBJ2-7 TRBV2 NA TGTGCCAGCAGTGAGGCTTACGAGCAGTACTTC CASSEAYEQYF
NA TRBJ1-1 TRBV20-1 NA TGCAGTGCTTTAGGGACTGAAGCTTTCTTT CSALGTEAFF
TRBD1 TRBJ2-2 TRBV4-1 NA TGCGCCAGCAGCCAAGGTTGGGACAGGGGTATCACCGGGGAGCTGTTTTTT CASSQGWDRGITGELFF
NA TRBJ1-6 TRBV11-2 few TGTGCCAGCAGCTCAGCTAACGGGGGAAGTTCACCCCTCCACTTT CASSSANGGSSPLHF
TRBD2 TRBJ2-1 TRBV30 NA TGTGCCTGGAGTGTCCGGACTAGCGGCTACAATGAGCAGTTCTTC CAWSVRTSGYNEQFF
NA TRBJ2-2 TRBV27 NA TGTGCCAGCAGTTTTCTTAGGGGGAGGGAGCTGTTTTTT CASSFLRGRELFF
TRBD1 TRBJ1-1 TRBV18 NA TGTGCCAGCTCCCTTTCCGGACAGGGGAACACTGAAGCTTTCTTT CASSLSGQGNTEAFF
NA TRBJ1-5 TRBV28 NA TGTGCCACACAAGCCTCGAGGGTCAATCAGCCCCAGCATTTT CATQASRVNQPQHF
NA TRBJ2-3 TRBV5-6 NA TGTGCCAGCAGCTCCCTACTAGAGGGCACAGATACGCAGTATTTT CASSSLLEGTDTQYF
NA TRBJ2-2 TRBV9 NA TGTGCCAGCAGCGTAGGGTCGCTCACCGGGGAGCTGTTTTTT CASSVGSLTGELFF
NA TRBJ1-6 TRBV11-2 NA TGTGCCAGCAGCCCCCGAGGGCAGTATAATTCACCCCTCCACTTT CASSPRGQYNSPLHF
NA TRBJ1-6 TRBV7-6 once TGTGCCAGCAGCCCCGGGAGGAGGAGTAATTCACCCCTCCACTTT CASSPGRRSNSPLHF
TRBD1 TRBJ1-4 TRBV28 NA TGTGCCGGACAGGGATTCTGGGGCGAAAAACTGTTTTTT CAGQGFWGEKLFF
NA TRBJ2-2 TRBV5-1 NA TGCGCCAGCAGCCTTAAAACAGGGTTTGGCTCCGGGGAGCTGTTTTTT CASSLKTGFGSGELFF
TRBD1 TRBJ2-5 TRBV28 NA TGTGCCAGCAGTCTACTGGGGACAGCCCAAGAGACCCAGTACTTC CASSLLGTAQETQYF
NA TRBJ2-5 TRBV21-1 NA TGTGCCAGCAGCGCAAGCGCTGGGGGGCACCAAGAGACCCAGTACTTC CASSASAGGHQETQYF
NA TRBJ1-1 TRBV7-9 NA TGTGCCAGCAGCCCTCAATGGGGGGGCACTGAAGCTTTCTTT CASSPQWGGTEAFF
NA TRBJ2-2 TRBV5-1 NA TGCGCCAGCAGCATGACCTTCACCGGGGAGCTGTTTTTT CASSMTFTGELFF
NA TRBJ1-5 TRBV12-5 once TGTGCTAGTGGTTTGGTAGGGGGCAATCAGCCCCAGCATTTT CASGLVGGNQPQHF
TRBD1 TRBJ1-5 TRBV7-6 few TGTGCCAGCAGCGATAGACAGGGACAGCCCCAGCATTTT CASSDRQGQPQHF
NA TRBJ1-2 TRBV10-3 NA TGTGCCATCAGTGTCGAGGCCGTAGCTAACTATGGCTACACCTTC CAISVEAVANYGYTF
NA TRBJ1-2 TRBV6-6 once TGTGCCAGCAGTTACGCGGGGGGTGGCTACACCTTC CASSYAGGGYTF
TRBD2 TRBJ2-7 TRBV5-1 NA TGCGCCAGCAGCAGGGGACTAGCGGGAGGGTACTCCTACGAGCAGTACTTC CASSRGLAGGYSYEQYF
NA TRBJ1-5 TRBV30 NA TGTGCCTGGAGCAAGGGGTCTTGGGCCCTGGGCAATCAGCCCCAGCATTTT CAWSKGSWALGNQPQHF